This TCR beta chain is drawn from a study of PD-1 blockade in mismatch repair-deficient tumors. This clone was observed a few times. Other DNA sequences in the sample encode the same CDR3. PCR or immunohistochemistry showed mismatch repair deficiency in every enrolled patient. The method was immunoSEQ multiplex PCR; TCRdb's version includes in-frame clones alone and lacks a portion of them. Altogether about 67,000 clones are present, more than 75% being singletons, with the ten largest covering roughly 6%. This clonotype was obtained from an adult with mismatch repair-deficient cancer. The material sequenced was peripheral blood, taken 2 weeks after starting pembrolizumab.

The DNA of the CDR3 is TGTGCCAGCAGCTCGTACACCGGGGAGCTGTTTTTT. It translates to CASSSYTGELFF. This chain joins TRBV7-3 and TRBJ2-2, with D unresolved. V was cut by 4 bases and J by 3 bases, with 3 bases left in between. CDR3 length: 12 residues. Germline CDR1 and CDR2: SGHTA and FQGTGA.